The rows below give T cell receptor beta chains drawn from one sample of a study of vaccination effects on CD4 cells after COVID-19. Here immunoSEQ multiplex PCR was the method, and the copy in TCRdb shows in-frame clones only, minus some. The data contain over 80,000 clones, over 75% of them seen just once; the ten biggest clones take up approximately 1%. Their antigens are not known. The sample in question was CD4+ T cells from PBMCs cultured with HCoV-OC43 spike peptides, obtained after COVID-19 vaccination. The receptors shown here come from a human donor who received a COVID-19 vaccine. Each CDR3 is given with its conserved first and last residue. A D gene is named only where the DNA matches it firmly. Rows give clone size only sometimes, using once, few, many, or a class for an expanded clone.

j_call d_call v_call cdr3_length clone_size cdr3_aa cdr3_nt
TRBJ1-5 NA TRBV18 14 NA CASSLGRAGQPQHF TGTGCCAGCTCCCTCGGGCGGGCCGGGCAGCCCCAGCATTTT
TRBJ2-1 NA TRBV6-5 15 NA CASTSRDGTYNEQFF TGTGCCAGCACCAGCCGGGACGGTACCTACAATGAGCAGTTCTTC
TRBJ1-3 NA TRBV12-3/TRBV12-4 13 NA CASSPGTGNTIYF TGTGCCAGCAGTCCAGGAACCGGAAACACCATATATTTT
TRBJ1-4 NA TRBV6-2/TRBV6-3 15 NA CASSRDTATNEKLFF TGTGCCAGCAGTCGGGACACCGCAACTAATGAAAAACTGTTTTTT
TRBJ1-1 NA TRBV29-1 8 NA CSVDFTFF TGCAGCGTCGATTTTACTTTCTTT
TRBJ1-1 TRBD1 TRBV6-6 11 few CASTTGSVAFF TGTGCCAGCACGACAGGGTCGGTAGCTTTCTTT
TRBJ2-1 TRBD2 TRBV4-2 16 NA CASSQVARGDYNEQFF TGTGCCAGCAGCCAAGTGGCACGGGGGGACTACAATGAGCAGTTCTTC
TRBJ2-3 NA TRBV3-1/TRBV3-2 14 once CASSSGTGADTQYF TGTGCCAGCAGCTCCGGGACCGGCGCAGATACGCAGTATTTT
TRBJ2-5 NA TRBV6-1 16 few CASSEDRGWSRETQYF TGTGCCAGCAGTGAAGATAGGGGTTGGAGCAGAGAGACCCAGTACTTC
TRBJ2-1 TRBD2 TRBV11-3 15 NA CASSVTSGGAGEQFF TGTGCCAGCAGCGTGACTAGCGGGGGGGCCGGTGAGCAGTTCTTC
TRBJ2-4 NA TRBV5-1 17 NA CASSPWAGLSKGNIQYF TGCGCCAGCAGCCCCTGGGCAGGCCTATCAAAGGGGAACATTCAGTACTTC
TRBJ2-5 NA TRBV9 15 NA CASSPHEGLGETQYF TGTGCCAGCAGCCCGCACGAGGGGCTTGGGGAGACCCAGTACTTC
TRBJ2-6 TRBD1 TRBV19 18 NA CASSPGWDRASGANVLTF TGTGCCAGTAGCCCTGGGTGGGACAGGGCTTCCGGGGCCAACGTCCTGACTTTC
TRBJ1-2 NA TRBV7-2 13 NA CASTLTRGEGYTF TGTGCCAGCACCTTAACGCGAGGGGAAGGCTACACCTTC
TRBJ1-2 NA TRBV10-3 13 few CAISEGFNYGYTF TGTGCCATCAGTGAGGGCTTTAACTATGGCTACACCTTC
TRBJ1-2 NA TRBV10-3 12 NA CAISDAGQGYTF TGTGCCATCAGTGATGCAGGGCAGGGCTACACCTTC
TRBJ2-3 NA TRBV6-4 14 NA CASSDSNSAATQYF TGTGCCAGCAGTGACTCGAACTCAGCGGCTACGCAGTATTTT
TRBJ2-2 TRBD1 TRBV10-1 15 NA CASTMGQGGTGELFF TGCGCCAGCACGATGGGACAGGGGGGCACCGGGGAGCTGTTTTTT
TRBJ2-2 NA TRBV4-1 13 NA CASSPSGWGELFF TGCGCCAGCAGCCCGTCCGGGTGGGGGGAGCTGTTTTTT
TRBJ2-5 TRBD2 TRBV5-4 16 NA CASSKGGGVIKETQYF TGTGCCAGCAGCAAGGGCGGGGGGGTGATTAAAGAGACCCAGTACTTC
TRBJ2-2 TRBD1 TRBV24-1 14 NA CATSETGDTGELFF TGTGCCACCAGTGAGACAGGGGACACCGGGGAGCTGTTTTTT
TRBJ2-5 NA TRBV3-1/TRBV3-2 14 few CASSQGARWETQYF TGTGCCAGCAGCCAAGGAGCCCGGTGGGAGACCCAGTACTTC
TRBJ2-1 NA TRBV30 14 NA CAWRPSEVYNEQFF TGTGCCTGGAGACCCTCGGAGGTTTACAATGAGCAGTTCTTC
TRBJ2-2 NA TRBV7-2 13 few CASSSLNTGELFF TGTGCCAGCAGCTCACTGAACACCGGGGAGCTGTTTTTT
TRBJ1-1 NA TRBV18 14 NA CASSPQGGSTEAFF TGTGCCAGCTCACCACAGGGTGGTAGCACTGAAGCTTTCTTT
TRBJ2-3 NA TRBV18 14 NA CASSPGTSTDTQYF TGTGCCAGCTCACCAGGAACTAGCACAGATACGCAGTATTTT
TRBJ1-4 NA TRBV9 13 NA CASSVGVDEKLFF TGTGCCAGCAGCGTAGGTGTGGATGAAAAACTGTTTTTT